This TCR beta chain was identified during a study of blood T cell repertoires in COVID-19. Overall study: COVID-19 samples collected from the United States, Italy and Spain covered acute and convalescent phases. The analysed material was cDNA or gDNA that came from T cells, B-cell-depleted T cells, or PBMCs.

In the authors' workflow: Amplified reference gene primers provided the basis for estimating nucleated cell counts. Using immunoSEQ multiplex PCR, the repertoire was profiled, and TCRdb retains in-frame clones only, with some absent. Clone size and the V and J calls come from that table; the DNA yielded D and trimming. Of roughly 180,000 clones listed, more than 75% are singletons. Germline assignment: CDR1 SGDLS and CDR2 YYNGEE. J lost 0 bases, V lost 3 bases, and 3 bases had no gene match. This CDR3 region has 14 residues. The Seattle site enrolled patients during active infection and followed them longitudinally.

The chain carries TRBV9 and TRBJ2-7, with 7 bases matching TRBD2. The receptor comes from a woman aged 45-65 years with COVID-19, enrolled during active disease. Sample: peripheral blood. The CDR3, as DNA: TGTGCCAGCAGCGCGCCGGGGGGCTCCTACGAGCAGTACTTC. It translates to CASSAPGGSYEQYF.